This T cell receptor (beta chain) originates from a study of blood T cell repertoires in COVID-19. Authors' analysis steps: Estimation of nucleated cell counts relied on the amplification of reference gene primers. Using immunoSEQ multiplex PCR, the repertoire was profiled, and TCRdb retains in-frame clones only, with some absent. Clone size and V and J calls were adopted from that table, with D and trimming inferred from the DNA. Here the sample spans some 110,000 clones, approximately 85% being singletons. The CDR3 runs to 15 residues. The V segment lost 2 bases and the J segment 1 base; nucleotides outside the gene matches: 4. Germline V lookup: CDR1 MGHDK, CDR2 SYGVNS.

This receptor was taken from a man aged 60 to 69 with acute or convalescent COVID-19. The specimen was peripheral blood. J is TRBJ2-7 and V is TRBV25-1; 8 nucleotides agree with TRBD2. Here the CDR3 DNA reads TGTGCCAGCAGTGAACCAGGCGGGGGGTCCTACGAGCAGTACTTC. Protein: CASSEPGGGSYEQYF.